A single sample is the source of the 24 T cell receptor beta chains below, sequenced in a study of beta chain features in type 1 diabetes. Of the isolated RNA, all was reverse transcribed, and so the sequenced material was expressed TCRB transcripts. Profiled with immunoSEQ multiplex PCR; TCRdb holds only in-frame clones, not every one. The profile shows 200,000 to 250,000 clones, 11% of them singletons. The source material was central memory CD4+ T cells from blood. The receptors shown here come from a man aged 18 to 30 in good health.

This chain uses TRBV18 with TRBJ2-1; no definite D call. V lost 3 bases and J 2 bases, leaving 11 bases between the germline ends. CDR3 size: 15 residues. Looked up from germline, CDR1 is KGHSH and CDR2 is LQKENI. CDR3 sequence reads: CASSPLDGTYNEQFF. CDR3 DNA: TGTGCCAGCTCACCCCTCGATGGGACCTACAATGAGCAGTTCTTC. Full variable domain (outside the CDR3, taken from reference TRBV18 and TRBJ2-1): NAGVMQNPRHLVRRRGQEARLRCSPMKGHSHVYWYRQLPEEGLKFMVYLQKENIIDESGMPKERFSAEFPKEGPSILRIQQVVRGDSAAYFCASSPLDGTYNEQFFGPGTRLTVL.

This clone has only a few counts. The J gene is TRBJ2-5, the V gene TRBV29-1; D unresolved. The CDR3 totals 14 residues. V was shortened by 4 bases and J by 0 bases, with 12 bases between the two germline ends. Per the germline V gene, CDR1 is SQVTM and CDR2 is ANQGSEA. The CDR3 DNA reads as TGCAGCGTTGCAAGGTCGGCAGACCAAGAGACCCAGTACTTC. This gives the protein CSVARSADQETQYF.

This sequence joins TRBV25-1 and TRBJ1-2, with D possibly matching TRBD1 (6 bases). V lost 1 base to trimming and J lost 7 bases, with 13 bases between them. Germline CDR1 reads MGHDK; CDR2 reads SYGVNS. This CDR3 comprises 14 residues. The CDR3 coding sequence is TGTGCCAGCAGTGAATTGAATCGCAGGGGTGGCTACACCTTC. This codes for CASSELNRRGGYTF.

The chain links TRBV4-2 to TRBJ1-5, with 9 bases lining up with TRBD1. The CDR3 contains 14 residues. J lost 6 bases, V lost 4 bases, and 4 bases had no gene match. CDR1 LGHNA and CDR2 YNFKEQ come from the germline V gene. CDR3 coding DNA: TGTGCCAGCAGCCGGGACAGGGCGAGTCAGCCCCAGCATTTT. It encodes CASSRDRASQPQHF.

The table lists this clone with a few counts. The chain combines TRBV18 with TRBJ1-4; unclear D gene. Germline-derived CDR1 and CDR2 are KGHSH and LQKENI. CDR3 length: 14 residues. V was clipped by 2 bases and J by 8 bases, with 12 bases between them. The DNA for the CDR3 is TGTGCCAGCTCACCAGGAGAGGGTCGGGAAAAACTGTTTTTT. This translates into CASSPGEGREKLFF.

This clone came up a few times. The chain couples TRBV4-3 to TRBJ2-7; D gene uncertain. Germline CDR1 LGHNA, CDR2 YSLEER. There are 13 residues in the CDR3. V lost 0 bases, J lost 4 bases, and 7 bases lay in between. The CDR3 DNA reads TGCGCCAGCAGCCAAGATCTCCAGTACGAGCAGTACTTC. Its translation: CASSQDLQYEQYF.

Here the CDR3 DNA reads TGTGCCAGCAGCTTCGGCGGGAGGGCCTTGAATGAGCAGTTCTTC. This translates into CASSFGGRALNEQFF. V gene TRBV11-2 combines with J gene TRBJ2-1; 9 bases line up with TRBD2. Germline V gives CDR1 SGHAT, CDR2 FQNNGV. Unmatched junction bases numbered 7, after V lost 3 bases and J lost 7 bases. The CDR3 is made up of 15 amino acids. Drawing the rest from reference TRBV11-2 and TRBJ2-1, the complete variable domain is EAGVAQSPRYKIIEKRQSVAFWCNPISGHATLYWYQQILGQGPKLLIQFQNNGVVDDSQLPKDRFSAERLKGVDSTLKIQPAKLEDSAVYLCASSFGGRALNEQFFGPGTRLTVL.

This chain links TRBV30 with TRBJ2-7; D uncertain. The germline V gene encodes CDR1 GTSNPN and CDR2 SVGIG (reference sequence). Trimming took off 2 bases at V and 0 bases at J, with 8 bases between the two ends. The CDR3 extends over 13 amino acids. This chain's CDR3 is CAWSLSGSYEQYF. The CDR3, as DNA: TGTGCCTGGAGTCTCTCGGGCTCCTACGAGCAGTACTTC.

The chain joins TRBV18 to TRBJ2-3; no reliable D call. The CDR3 has 13 amino acids. Trimming removed 3 bases at V and 1 base at J, with 5 bases between. The germline CDR1 and CDR2 sequences are KGHSH and LQKENI. CDR3 coding DNA: TGTGCCAGCTCACCGGGTGGCACAGATACGCAGTATTTT. Translated, it gives CASSPGGTDTQYF.

V and J are TRBV28 and TRBJ1-3; 8 bases align to TRBD1. Trimming took 6 bases from V and 4 from J; bases not matched to a gene: 5. CDR3 size: 14 residues. Per germline, CDR1 MDHEN and CDR2 SYDVKM. CDR3 sequence (DNA): TGTGCCAGCAGCAGGACAGGGCAAGGAAACACCATATATTTT. Residues: CASSRTGQGNTIYF.

CDR3 amino acids: CASSVGVGLTRGYTF. DNA of the CDR3: TGTGCCAGCAGCGTAGGGGTAGGCCTGACCCGCGGCTACACCTTC. J is TRBJ1-2 and V is TRBV9; D remains unclear. Trimming left V 0 bases short and J 8 bases short, with 17 bases between. The germline V gene has CDR1 SGDLS and CDR2 YYNGEE. The CDR3 extends over 15 amino acids.

A remark on this clone: This could be a read error, since a much larger clone is one nucleotide away. The J gene is TRBJ2-7, the V gene TRBV7-2; no clear D gene. Trimming shortened V by 5 bases and J by 2 bases, and 7 bases separated the two germline ends. Looked up from germline, CDR1 is SGHTA and CDR2 is FQGNSA. CDR3 length: 12 amino acids. The CDR3 loop reads CASSGRTYEQYF. The DNA of the CDR3 is TGTGCCAGCAGCGGCAGGACCTACGAGCAGTACTTC.

This chain uses TRBV7-2 with TRBJ2-1, with D unclear. Germline lookup yields CDR1 SGHTA and CDR2 FQGNSA. The CDR3 extends over 11 amino acids. V shed 8 bases and J shed 7 bases, with 9 bases lying between them. CDR3 DNA: TGTGCCAGCTCCCGTAAGAATGAGCAGTTCTTC. Amino acid sequence: CASSRKNEQFF.

There are a few counts of this clone. V is TRBV9 and J is TRBJ2-2; D is undetermined. The length of the CDR3 is 17 residues. Germline assignment: CDR1 SGDLS and CDR2 YYNGEE. V dropped 4 bases and J dropped 8 bases, with 24 bases sitting between them. CDR3 nucleotide sequence: TGTGCCAGCAGCTCAGCGATCCCCAGGCAAGGGATGGGGGAGCTGTTTTTT. Residues: CASSSAIPRQGMGELFF.

This chain connects TRBV6-5 to TRBJ2-7; TRBD1 is a possible D gene (5 bases). In germline, CDR1 is MNHEY, CDR2 SVGAGI. The CDR3 spans 15 residues. V was cut by 4 bases and J by 2 bases, with 15 bases left in between. DNA for the CDR3: TGTGCCAGCAGTTCTCGAAAAAAGGGGACCTACGAGCAGTACTTC. It specifies CASSSRKKGTYEQYF.

This clone occurred a few times. This chain connects TRBV6-6 to TRBJ2-5; D call uncertain. Germline V gene data show CDR1 as MNHNY and CDR2 as SVGAGI (reference sequence). This CDR3 spans 13 amino acids. The V end lost 6 bases, the J end lost 2 bases, and 10 bases lay between the germline ends. In nucleotides, the CDR3 is TGTGCCAGCAGCCGGACCGGACAAGAGACCCAGTACTTC. Protein: CASSRTGQETQYF.

This clone was seen only a few times. The chain links TRBV29-1 to TRBJ1-3; no definite D call. V lost 2 bases and J 5 bases, leaving 4 bases between the germline ends. The CDR3 contains 11 residues. Looked up from germline, CDR1 is SQVTM and CDR2 is ANQGSEA. The CDR3 spells CSVELRNTIYF. Written as DNA, the CDR3 is TGCAGCGTTGAACTCCGAAACACCATATATTTT.

This clone appeared a few times. This CDR3 reads CASSLLAGRVFGYTF. CDR3 DNA: TGTGCCAGCAGCCTCCTCGCAGGCCGGGTTTTCGGCTACACCTTC. V usage is TRBV14 and J usage is TRBJ1-2; the D is unclear. The CDR3 covers 15 residues. The V end was cut by 4 bases, the J end by 8 bases, with 20 bases between. The germline V gene encodes CDR1 SGHDN and CDR2 FVKESK. Filled out from reference TRBV14 and TRBJ1-2, the complete variable domain reads EAGVTQFPSHSVIEKGQTVTLRCDPISGHDNLYWYRRVMGKEIKFLLHFVKESKQDESGMPNNRFLAERTGGTYSTLKVQPAELEDSGVYFCASSLLAGRVFGYTFGSGTRLTVV.

The rearrangement uses TRBV6-6 and TRBJ2-7; TRBD1 matches at 7 bases. There are 14 residues in the CDR3. Germline values: CDR1 MNHNY, CDR2 SVGAGI (reference sequence). V trimming: 7 bases; J trimming: 2 bases; junction bases outside the gene matches: 8. CDR3 sequence: CASTERQGAYEQYF. Written as DNA, the CDR3 is TGTGCCAGCACTGAGCGGCAGGGGGCCTACGAGCAGTACTTC.

This clone was observed a handful of times. The J gene is TRBJ1-3, the V gene TRBV7-9; unclear D gene. The V gene's germline CDR1 is SEHNR and CDR2 FQNEAQ (reference sequence). V lost 4 bases and J 0 bases, leaving 7 bases between the germline ends. The CDR3 covers 14 residues. Written as DNA, the CDR3 is TGTGCCAGCAGCTCCAAACTCTCTGGAAACACCATATATTTT. This translates into CASSSKLSGNTIYF.

This clone appeared many times. The chain carries TRBV6-1 and TRBJ2-7; tentative D call: TRBD2 (6 bases). The CDR3 is 16 residues long. Germline lookup yields CDR1 MNHNS and CDR2 SASEGT. Trimming removed 4 bases at V and 0 bases at J, with 16 bases between. CDR3 coding DNA: TGTGCCAGCAGTGGGCCGACTTACGGGAGCTCCTACGAGCAGTACTTC. It is translated as CASSGPTYGSSYEQYF.

This clone was counted between two and nine times. The chain links TRBV6-1 to TRBJ2-3; TRBD2 matches at 8 bases. Looked up from germline, CDR1 is MNHNS and CDR2 is SASEGT. This CDR3 comprises 13 residues. The J segment lost 6 bases and the V segment lost 7 bases, leaving 6 bases of the junction unmatched. CDR3 bases: TGTGCCAGCATGATGACTAGCGCGGATACGCAGTATTTT. As protein: CASMMTSADTQYF.

This clone was seen only a few times. V usage is TRBV29-1 and J usage is TRBJ2-5; D not certain. V lost 3 bases and J 2 bases, leaving 7 bases between the germline ends. The germline V gene has CDR1 SQVTM and CDR2 ANQGSEA. This CDR3 has 12 residues. The CDR3 DNA reads TGCAGCGTTGAGCCAGGTCAAGAGACCCAGTACTTC. Translating it yields CSVEPGQETQYF. The complete variable domain, with remaining parts taken from reference TRBV29-1 and TRBJ2-5, reads SAVISQKPSRDICQRGTSLTIQCQVDSQVTMMFWYRQQPGQSLTLIATANQGSEATYESGFVIDKFPISRPNLTFSTLTVSNMSPEDSSIYLCSVEPGQETQYFGPGTRLLVL.

This clone came up a few times. The chain has TRBV5-4 and TRBJ2-5, with a tentative D call TRBD1 (6 bases). CDR3 length: 14 residues. CDR1 SGHNT and CDR2 YYREEE come from the germline V gene (reference sequence). The V end was cut by 2 bases, the J end by 1 base, with 9 bases between. CDR3 protein: CASSLQGAQETQYF. CDR3 nucleotide sequence: TGTGCCAGCAGCTTACAGGGTGCCCAAGAGACCCAGTACTTC. Filled out from reference TRBV5-4 and TRBJ2-5, the complete variable domain reads ETGVTQSPTHLIKTRGQQVTLRCSSQSGHNTVSWYQQALGQGPQFIFQYYREEENGRGNFPPRFSGLQFPNYSSELNVNALELDDSALYLCASSLQGAQETQYFGPGTRLLVL.